This T cell receptor (beta chain) was captured in a study of cytomegalovirus exposure and HLA in healthy donors. V dropped 5 bases and J dropped 5 bases, with 27 bases sitting between them. This CDR3 is built from 18 residues. CDR1 is WNHNN, CDR2 SYGVQD, per germline (reference sequence). The primer mix had 60 Vbeta and 13 Jbeta primers. Only in-frame clones appear in the TCRdb table, and some are missing; sequencing was by immunoSEQ multiplex PCR. This table has roughly 190,000 clones, 70% to 80% appearing once. This TCR derives from a girl under 18 in good health and CMV-seropositive. Sequenced material: PBMCs. The chain is built from TRBV10-1 and TRBJ2-5; tentative D call: TRBD2 (6 bases). The CDR3 region has the DNA TGCGCCAGCAGTCCAGGAGGGGAAGAGGTGAGAGCTGTCGAGACCCAGTACTTC. It codes for CASSPGGEEVRAVETQYF.